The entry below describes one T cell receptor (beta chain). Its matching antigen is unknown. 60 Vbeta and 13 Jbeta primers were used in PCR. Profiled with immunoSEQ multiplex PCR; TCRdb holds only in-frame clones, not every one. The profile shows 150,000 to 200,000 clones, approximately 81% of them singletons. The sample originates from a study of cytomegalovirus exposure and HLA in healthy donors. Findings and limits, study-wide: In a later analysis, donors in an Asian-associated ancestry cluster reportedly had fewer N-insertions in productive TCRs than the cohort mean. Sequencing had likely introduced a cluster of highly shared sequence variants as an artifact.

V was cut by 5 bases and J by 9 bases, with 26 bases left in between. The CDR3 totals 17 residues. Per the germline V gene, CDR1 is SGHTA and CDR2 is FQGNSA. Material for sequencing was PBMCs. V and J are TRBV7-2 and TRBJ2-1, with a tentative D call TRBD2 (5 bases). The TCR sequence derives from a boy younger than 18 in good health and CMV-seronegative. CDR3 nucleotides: TGTGCCAGCAGCCCTACAGACGGGGTAGTCGCCCTCGGTGAGCAGTTCTTC. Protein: CASSPTDGVVALGEQFF.